What follows are 30 T cell receptor beta chains derived from one specimen sequenced in a study of T cell repertoires in cytomegalovirus infection. TCRdb fed the reads into MiXCR, producing one record per CDR3 protein. The data hold about 300,000 distinct CDR3 sequences, with 25% observed a single time. The sequencing sample was made of PBMCs. The receptor set was obtained from a human donor in good health (CMV status not recorded). Some clones in this sample may be carry-over from other donors' samples.

This clonotype occurred a few times. The gene calls are TRBV28 and TRBJ2-5; the D gene is possibly TRBD2 (6 bases). This CDR3 is built from 15 residues. The germline CDR1 and CDR2 sequences are MDHEN and SYDVKM. Trimming took 5 bases from V and 1 from J, leaving 14 bases between them. In nucleotides, the CDR3 is TGTGCCAGCAGTCCGGGACTGCCAGTCCAAGAGACCCAGTACTTC. The encoded protein is CASSPGLPVQETQYF. Together with reference TRBV28 and TRBJ2-5, the CDR3 gives the full variable domain: DVKVTQSSRYLVKRTGEKVFLECVQDMDHENMFWYRQDPGLGLRLIYFSYDVKMKEKGDIPEGYSVSREKKERFSLILESASTNQTSMYLCASSPGLPVQETQYFGPGTRLLVL.

This clonotype was counted only a few times. This sequence joins TRBV30 and TRBJ2-3; D not certain. Trimming removed 4 bases at V and 1 base at J, with 9 bases between. The CDR3 consists of 13 residues. Germline loops: CDR1 GTSNPN, CDR2 SVGIG (reference sequence). The CDR3 spells CAWNLGGTDTQYF. Written as DNA, the CDR3 is TGTGCCTGGAACCTTGGCGGCACAGATACGCAGTATTTT.

The V call is TRBV3-1, the J call TRBJ2-2, with a weak D call TRBD1 (5 bases). The CDR3 runs to 15 residues. Germline lookup yields CDR1 LGHDT and CDR2 YNNKEL (reference sequence). V lost 1 base, J lost 4 bases, and 10 bases lay in between. The CDR3 bases are TGTGCCAGCAGCCAAGGTGGGGCTGTCACCGGGGAGCTGTTTTTT. Encoded protein: CASSQGGAVTGELFF.

This clonotype appeared a few times. The rearrangement joins TRBV3-1 to TRBJ2-1; 12 bases match TRBD2. This CDR3 contains 20 residues. The V gene end was trimmed by 4 bases and the J gene end by 6 bases; junction bases not matched to a gene: 19. Germline values: CDR1 LGHDT, CDR2 YNNKEL (reference sequence). DNA of the CDR3: TGTGCCAGCAGCCCACGACTAGCGGGGGCGCTGGGACGCGGGAGCAATGAGCAGTTCTTC. As protein: CASSPRLAGALGRGSNEQFF.

This clonotype appeared a few times. This chain's CDR3 is CASSQETLGSGNTIYF. In DNA form, the CDR3 reads TGCGCCAGCAGCCAGGAGACGTTGGGCTCTGGAAACACCATATATTTT. This chain links TRBV5-1 with TRBJ1-3; no reliable D call. From germline, CDR1 is SGHRS and CDR2 YFSETQ. The CDR3 has 16 residues. Between the trimmed V and J ends, which lost 4 bases and 0 bases, there was a span of 14 bases.

This clonotype has at least ten counts. The chain is built from TRBV7-2 and TRBJ2-3; TRBD2 agrees at 7 bases. Germline trimming cut 1 base from V and 1 base from J; bases unmatched to any gene: 2. The CDR3 spans 15 residues. The germline CDR1 and CDR2 sequences are SGHTA and FQGNSA. In nucleotides, the CDR3 is TGTGCCAGCAGCTTAGTTGCGGGGGGCACAGATACGCAGTATTTT. Protein: CASSLVAGGTDTQYF.

Only a few counts were recorded for this clonotype. The chain combines TRBV7-2 with TRBJ2-5, with TRBD2 identical over 9 bases. The V segment lost 0 bases and the J segment 5 bases; nucleotides outside the gene matches: 13. In germline, CDR1 is SGHTA, CDR2 FQGNSA. The CDR3 is 18 amino acids. The CDR3 DNA reads as TGTGCCAGCAGCTTAGCGTTAGCGGGAGCCACCACGGGGGAGACCCAGTACTTC. This encodes CASSLALAGATTGETQYF.

The chain has TRBV19 and TRBJ2-5; 9 bases map to TRBD2. V shed 5 bases and J 1 base; nucleotides not matched to a gene: 8. The CDR3 covers 16 residues. The germline V gene encodes CDR1 LNHDA and CDR2 SQIVND (reference sequence). In DNA, the CDR3 is TGTGCCAGTAGTCGGGTAATAGCGGGGGTCCAAGAGACCCAGTACTTC. It is translated as CASSRVIAGVQETQYF. Using reference TRBV19 and TRBJ2-5 for the parts outside the CDR3, the full variable domain is DGGITQSPKYLFRKEGQNVTLSCEQNLNHDAMYWYRQDPGQGLRLIYYSQIVNDFQKGDIAEGYSVSREKKESFPLTVTSAQKNPTAFYLCASSRVIAGVQETQYFGPGTRLLVL.

The rearrangement links TRBV2 to TRBJ2-3; D gene unclear. CDR1 SNHLY and CDR2 FYNNEI come from the germline V gene. V was pared by 2 bases and J by 4 bases, with 4 bases between. This CDR3 comprises 12 residues. The CDR3 is CASSESPDTQYF. The CDR3 DNA follows: TGTGCCAGCAGTGAATCTCCAGATACGCAGTATTTT.

This clonotype occurred a few times. The chain recombines TRBV2 with TRBJ2-3; TRBD1 matches 7 bases. Germline assignment: CDR1 SNHLY and CDR2 FYNNEI. V lost 6 bases to trimming and J lost 6 bases; unmatched junction nucleotides: 6. The CDR3 extends over 13 amino acids. The CDR3 nucleotides are TGTGCCAGCAGGACAGGGATCTCGGATACGCAGTATTTT. Translated, it gives CASRTGISDTQYF.

The rearrangement uses TRBV6-2 or TRBV6-3 and TRBJ2-1, with 12 bases identical to TRBD2. Germline CDR1 MNHEY, CDR2 SVGEGT. After removal of 4 bases from V and 8 bases from J, the junction contained 9 bases not matched to a gene. The CDR3 contains 16 residues. CDR3 residues: CASSSGLAGSGYEQFF. CDR3 DNA sequence: TGTGCCAGCAGTTCCGGACTAGCGGGATCAGGATATGAGCAGTTCTTC.

The V gene is TRBV4-3, the J gene TRBJ1-1; D is perhaps TRBD1 (6 bases). Trimming left V 1 base short and J 7 bases short, with 13 bases between. CDR3 length: 14 amino acids. Germline V gene data show CDR1 as LGHNA and CDR2 as YSLEER. The CDR3 protein is CASSQGPGDGEAFF. DNA for the CDR3: TGCGCCAGCAGCCAAGGCCCAGGGGACGGTGAAGCTTTCTTT.

The chain is built from TRBV4-2 and TRBJ2-1, with 8 bases matching TRBD1. Germline values: CDR1 LGHNA, CDR2 YNFKEQ. The V gene end was trimmed by 1 base and the J gene end by 7 bases; junction bases not matched to a gene: 9. CDR3 length equals 16 residues. The DNA of the CDR3 is TGTGCCAGCAGCCAAGTGGACAGGGTAACCTCAAATGAGCAGTTCTTC. Translating it yields CASSQVDRVTSNEQFF.

The chain employs TRBV3-1 and TRBJ2-4; unclear D gene. The CDR3 runs 14 residues. Germline lookup yields CDR1 LGHDT and CDR2 YNNKEL (reference sequence). Trimming took 1 base from V and 8 from J, leaving 12 bases between them. The CDR3: CASSQAAVVDIQYF. CDR3 DNA sequence: TGTGCCAGCAGCCAAGCCGCGGTTGTGGACATTCAGTACTTC.

This clonotype was picked up many times. The chain couples TRBV12-3 or TRBV12-4 to TRBJ1-5; 8 bases fit TRBD1. The ends lost 6 bases at V and 9 bases at J; junction bases unmatched: 10. The CDR3 is made up of 14 amino acids. The CDR3 loop reads CASSSGQGLLPQHF. Written as DNA, the CDR3 is TGTGCCAGCAGCTCCGGACAGGGATTACTGCCCCAGCATTTT.

This chain connects TRBV24-1 to TRBJ2-5, with 8 positions matching TRBD2. The CDR3 has 15 residues. Unmatched junction bases numbered 6, after V lost 2 bases and J lost 5 bases. Looked up from germline, CDR1 is KGHDR and CDR2 is SFDVKD. CDR3 loop: CATSDSTSAAETQYF. The CDR3 coding sequence is TGTGCCACCAGTGATTCGACTAGCGCGGCGGAGACCCAGTACTTC.

There are many counts of this clonotype. V and J are TRBV7-8 and TRBJ1-1; 7 positions match TRBD1. V shed 5 bases and J 3 bases; nucleotides not matched to a gene: 6. The CDR3 runs to 14 residues. The germline CDR1 and CDR2 sequences are SGHVS and FQNEAQ. The CDR3 DNA is TGTGCCAGCAGCGGTCGACAGGGCGACACTGAAGCTTTCTTT. It specifies CASSGRQGDTEAFF.

The chain couples TRBV6-2 or TRBV6-3 to TRBJ1-5; 12 bases align to TRBD1. With 6 bases clipped from V and 9 bases from J, the junction kept 12 bases outside the gene matches. CDR3 length equals 16 residues. In germline, CDR1 is MNHEY, CDR2 SVGEGT. The CDR3 coding sequence is TGTGCCAGCAGATTCCGGGACAGGGGGCCCCAATGGCCCCAGCATTTT. Encoded protein: CASRFRDRGPQWPQHF.

This clonotype appeared many times. This chain uses TRBV7-2 with TRBJ1-1; D is undetermined. The CDR3 length is 14 residues. In germline, CDR1 is SGHTA, CDR2 FQGNSA. The V end was cut by 3 bases, the J end by 0 bases, with 8 bases between. Here the CDR3 reads CASSFSSMNTEAFF. In DNA, the CDR3 is TGTGCCAGCAGCTTTTCATCCATGAACACTGAAGCTTTCTTT.

The sample holds a few counts of this clonotype. This CDR3 is CASSLTPGQGAREQYF. CDR3 in DNA: TGTGCCAGCAGCCTCACTCCGGGACAGGGGGCTCGGGAGCAGTACTTC. V and J are TRBV6-2 or TRBV6-3 and TRBJ2-7; the match to TRBD1 covers 12 bases. With 6 bases clipped from V and 7 bases from J, the junction kept 13 bases outside the gene matches. This CDR3 is built from 16 residues. Germline loops: CDR1 MNHEY, CDR2 SVGEGT.

This chain joins TRBV20-1 and TRBJ2-3; tentative D call: TRBD2 (7 bases). CDR1 is DFQATT and CDR2 is SNEGSKA in the germline V gene (reference sequence). V gave up 1 base and J gave up 0 bases, with 14 bases separating them. The CDR3 is 16 residues long. The CDR3 loop is CSARALGGLSTDTQYF. CDR3 nucleotide sequence: TGCAGTGCTAGAGCCCTGGGGGGGCTTAGCACAGATACGCAGTATTTT.

This clonotype was counted ten times or more. The chain carries TRBV7-2 and TRBJ2-1, with a weak D call TRBD2 (5 bases). V was pared by 7 bases and J by 0 bases, with 16 bases between. CDR1 is SGHTA, CDR2 FQGNSA, per germline. This CDR3 contains 16 residues. The CDR3 loop reads CASTLLMGSSYNEQFF. The CDR3 DNA reads as TGTGCCAGCACCCTCCTTATGGGGAGCTCCTACAATGAGCAGTTCTTC.

This clonotype was counted only a few times. The rearrangement links TRBV28 to TRBJ1-1; D uncertain. The CDR3 has 14 residues. V was clipped by 8 bases and J by 6 bases, with 19 bases between them. The V gene's germline CDR1 is MDHEN and CDR2 SYDVKM. In DNA form, the CDR3 reads TGTGCCAGCCGTGTTATGGTGACTTCTTCTGAAGCTTTCTTT. Protein product: CASRVMVTSSEAFF.

This rearrangement joins TRBV5-6 to TRBJ2-1; tentative D call: TRBD1 (6 bases). This CDR3 region has 15 residues. V was pared by 3 bases and J by 4 bases, with 14 bases between. Germline values: CDR1 SGHDT, CDR2 YYEEEE. The CDR3, as DNA: TGTGCCAGCAGCTCCCGGGACACTCGATACAATGAGCAGTTCTTC. It codes for CASSSRDTRYNEQFF.

This clonotype appeared a few times. V is TRBV7-3 and J is TRBJ2-3, with TRBD2 matching over 7 bases. This CDR3 has 16 amino acids. The germline V gene encodes CDR1 SGHTA and CDR2 FQGTGA. V gave up 4 bases and J gave up 3 bases; unmatched junction bases: 10. The CDR3 sequence: CASSSLSGGRTDTQYF. The CDR3 DNA follows: TGTGCCAGCAGCTCCCTTTCGGGGGGAAGGACAGATACGCAGTATTTT.

This clonotype was counted only a few times. The chain is built from TRBV12-3 or TRBV12-4 and TRBJ2-5; TRBD2 matches at 8 bases. The CDR3 has 16 amino acids. J gave up 5 bases and V 5 bases, and 13 bases lay outside the gene matches. DNA for the CDR3: TGTGCCAGCAGTCGTACTAGCGGAAACAGGCGGGAGACCCAGTACTTC. Its protein is CASSRTSGNRRETQYF.

The rearrangement uses TRBV7-3 and TRBJ2-2; D unresolved. The CDR3 is 15 residues long. CDR1 is SGHTA and CDR2 is FQGTGA in the germline V gene. V was cut by 1 base and J by 4 bases, with 10 bases left in between. For the CDR3, the DNA is TGTGCCAGCAGCTTAATCGCACAGACCACCGGGGAGCTGTTTTTT. Translation: CASSLIAQTTGELFF.

This clonotype was detected only a few times. The chain uses TRBV7-2 and TRBJ1-2; no reliable D call. Germline V CDR1 and CDR2: SGHTA, FQGNSA. The CDR3 contains 15 residues. Trimming stripped 5 bases from V and 6 bases from J, with 19 bases between. The DNA for the CDR3 is TGTGCCAGCAGCCCCCTCGGGTTAGGGTTGCATGGCTACACCTTC. Amino acid sequence: CASSPLGLGLHGYTF.

A remark on this clonotype: Germline and junction disagree at one end, which may indicate a read error. V usage is TRBV5-8 and J usage is TRBJ1-2; the D gene is possibly TRBD1 (6 bases). The CDR3 spans 14 residues. The V gene's germline CDR1 is SGHTS and CDR2 YDEGEE. The DNA of the CDR3 is TGCGCCAGCAGCCCCAATGGACAGCCCTATGGCTACACCTTC. Encoded protein: CASSPNGQPYGYTF. Variable domain in full (rest from reference TRBV5-8 and TRBJ1-2): EAGVTQSPTHLIKTRGQQATLRCSPISGHTSVYWYQQALGLGLQFLLWYDEGEERNRGNFPPRFSGRQFPNYSSELNVNALELEDSALYLCASSPNGQPYGYTFGSGTRLTVV.

This clonotype was counted ten times or more. This chain connects TRBV11-1 to TRBJ2-1, with TRBD2 matching over 9 bases. This CDR3 region has 14 residues. Trimming at V came to 0 bases and at J to 7 bases, leaving 1 base not matched to a gene. Looked up from germline, CDR1 is SGHAT and CDR2 is FQDESV (reference sequence). The CDR3, as DNA: TGTGCCAGCAGCTTAGCGCTAGCGGGGAATGAGCAGTTCTTC. The encoded protein is CASSLALAGNEQFF.